These 27 T cell receptor beta chains share one sample of origin, sequenced in a study of cytomegalovirus exposure and HLA in healthy donors. Both 60 Vbeta primers and 13 Jbeta primers went into the PCR. Clones were sequenced by immunoSEQ multiplex PCR, and TCRdb holds only the in-frame ones, with some missing. The sample holds 100,000 to 150,000 clones, around four fifths seen once. Sequenced material: PBMCs. The receptors derive from a male donor in good health and CMV-seronegative.

This chain links TRBV30 with TRBJ1-3, with unresolved D. V lost 4 bases and J lost 1, with 23 bases in between. The CDR3 is 18 amino acids. Germline V lookup: CDR1 GTSNPN, CDR2 SVGIG (reference sequence). The CDR3 DNA is TGTGCCTGGATTTTGGAGAGAGACCGACTATTATCTGGAAACACCATATATTTT. Its protein product is CAWILERDRLLSGNTIYF.

V usage is TRBV27 and J usage is TRBJ1-2, with 8 bases matching TRBD1. There are 14 residues in the CDR3. Germline V lookup: CDR1 MNHEY, CDR2 SMNVEV (reference sequence). The ends lost 6 bases at V and 2 bases at J; junction bases unmatched: 5. CDR3: CASRSRGRNYGYTF. As DNA, the CDR3 is TGTGCCAGCAGGTCCAGGGGGCGAAACTATGGCTACACCTTC.

The chain has TRBV7-9 and TRBJ1-2; TRBD1 agrees at 7 bases. Germline loops: CDR1 SEHNR, CDR2 FQNEAQ (reference sequence). The CDR3 length is 19 residues. V shed 2 bases, J shed 4 bases, and the junction held 19 bases outside the gene matches. In DNA, the CDR3 is TGTGCCAGCAGCTTAAATAGCGACCTGGAGGAGGGGGCTTTCTATGGCTACACCTTC. It yields the protein CASSLNSDLEEGAFYGYTF.

The V gene is TRBV18, the J gene TRBJ2-7; D uncertain. CDR1 and CDR2 (germline): KGHSH, LQKENI. Trimming took 2 bases from V and 0 from J, leaving 5 bases between them. There are 13 residues in the CDR3. DNA of the CDR3: TGTGCCAGCTCACCATCAGGCTCCTACGAGCAGTACTTC. It yields the protein CASSPSGSYEQYF. Complete variable domain (other parts from reference TRBV18 and TRBJ2-7): NAGVMQNPRHLVRRRGQEARLRCSPMKGHSHVYWYRQLPEEGLKFMVYLQKENIIDESGMPKERFSAEFPKEGPSILRIQQVVRGDSAAYFCASSPSGSYEQYFGPGTRLTVT.

The J gene is TRBJ1-3, the V gene TRBV9, with 7 bases matching TRBD1. This CDR3 comprises 15 residues. Germline V gene sequence: CDR1 SGDLS, CDR2 YYNGEE. The J segment lost 4 bases and the V segment lost 2 bases, leaving 6 bases of the junction unmatched. The CDR3 DNA sequence: TGTGCCAGCAGCGTTTTGACAGGGTCCGGAAACACCATATATTTT. Translation gives CASSVLTGSGNTIYF.

The table lists this clone with a count of one. The CDR3 is CASSYSAGLNTEAFF. In DNA form, the CDR3 reads TGTGCCAGCAGTTATTCGGCCGGGTTGAACACTGAAGCTTTCTTT. The rearrangement joins TRBV6-6 to TRBJ1-1; D is undetermined. The CDR3 extends over 15 amino acids. CDR1 MNHNY and CDR2 SVGAGI come from the germline V gene (reference sequence). Trimming took 3 bases from V and 0 from J, leaving 11 bases between them.

This chain connects TRBV4-2 to TRBJ2-7, with 7 positions matching TRBD2. Trimming cost V 0 bases and J 2 bases; bases outside gene matches: 10. Germline V gives CDR1 LGHNA, CDR2 YNFKEQ. The CDR3 length is 17 residues. CDR3 in amino acids: CASSQDSEAGWAYEQYF. Here the CDR3 DNA reads TGTGCCAGCAGCCAAGATTCTGAAGCGGGATGGGCCTACGAGCAGTACTTC.

The gene calls are TRBV6-5 and TRBJ2-1, with 11 bases identical to TRBD2. With V trimmed by 2 bases and J by 5 bases, 5 bases remained unmatched. Germline lookup yields CDR1 MNHEY and CDR2 SVGAGI. The CDR3 is 16 residues long. CDR3 region: CASSYGSGRVNNEQFF. Written as DNA, the CDR3 is TGTGCCAGCAGTTACGGTAGCGGGAGGGTAAACAATGAGCAGTTCTTC.

The chain recombines TRBV7-9 with TRBJ2-7; TRBD1 matches 9 bases. The CDR3 totals 13 residues. Per the germline V gene, CDR1 is SEHNR and CDR2 is FQNEAQ (reference sequence). The V segment lost 5 bases and the J segment 7 bases; nucleotides outside the gene matches: 6. DNA of the CDR3: TGTGCCAGCAGCAAGGGACAGGGTAAGGAGCAGTACTTC. It specifies CASSKGQGKEQYF.

This chain's CDR3 is CASSRLTQGLSTDTQYF. In nucleotides, the CDR3 is TGTGCCAGCAGCAGACTCACCCAGGGTCTGAGCACAGATACGCAGTATTTT. The chain has TRBV7-2 and TRBJ2-3, with D perhaps TRBD1 (5 bases). Germline V gene data show CDR1 as SGHTA and CDR2 as FQGNSA. Trimming cost V 5 bases and J 0 bases, with 18 bases left between them. This CDR3 region has 17 residues.

The chain links TRBV9 to TRBJ2-7, with TRBD1 matching 10 bases. Germline loops: CDR1 SGDLS, CDR2 YYNGEE. Trimming cost V 4 bases and J 3 bases; bases outside gene matches: 7. The CDR3 extends over 15 amino acids. The CDR3 DNA is TGTGCCAGCAGCCCAGACAGGGGGCCCTACTACGAGCAGTACTTC. Its protein product is CASSPDRGPYYEQYF.

This clone was counted only a few times. This rearrangement joins TRBV6-1 to TRBJ1-1, with TRBD1 matching 7 bases. Germline V gene data show CDR1 as MNHNS and CDR2 as SASEGT. Germline trimming cut 2 bases from V and 7 bases from J; bases unmatched to any gene: 4. The CDR3 loop spans 13 amino acids. The CDR3 sequence is CASSEHRDSEAFF. In DNA form, the CDR3 reads TGTGCCAGCAGTGAACACAGGGACAGTGAAGCTTTCTTT.

This clone has just one count. The chain joins TRBV30 to TRBJ1-3, with D uncertain. The CDR3 is 15 amino acids. Germline values: CDR1 GTSNPN, CDR2 SVGIG (reference sequence). V lost 2 bases and J lost 6, with 17 bases in between. CDR3 protein: CAWSSWGGSENTIYF. CDR3 in DNA: TGTGCCTGGAGTTCGTGGGGAGGTTCCGAAAACACCATATATTTT.

The genes are TRBV5-6 and TRBJ2-7; a weak D match, TRBD1 (6 bases). Trimming cost V 3 bases and J 2 bases, with 12 bases left between them. The CDR3 loop spans 14 amino acids. CDR1 is SGHDT, CDR2 YYEEEE, per germline. Here the CDR3 DNA reads TGTGCCAGCAGCTCCCTGACAGGAGCCTACGAGCAGTACTTC. Translating gives CASSSLTGAYEQYF. Looking up the rest from reference TRBV5-6 and TRBJ2-7 gives the full variable domain: DAGVTQSPTHLIKTRGQQVTLRCSPKSGHDTVSWYQQALGQGPQFIFQYYEEEERQRGNFPDRFSGHQFPNYSSELNVNALLLGDSALYLCASSSLTGAYEQYFGPGTRLTVT.

This chain uses TRBV6-1 with TRBJ1-5; TRBD1 might be the D (6 bases). The CDR3 has 13 amino acids. V lost 10 bases and J lost 2, with 12 bases in between. CDR1 is MNHNS and CDR2 is SASEGT in the germline V gene. This CDR3 reads CATGEGRNQPQHF. CDR3 DNA sequence: TGTGCCACAGGGGAGGGTCGCAATCAGCCCCAGCATTTT.

This clone has a handful of counts. V gene TRBV27 combines with J gene TRBJ2-7; D gene uncertain. Trimming took off 5 bases at V and 0 bases at J, with 8 bases between the two ends. CDR1 is MNHEY, CDR2 SMNVEV, per germline (reference sequence). The CDR3 covers 13 residues. The CDR3 loop reads CASSPPSSYEQYF. The CDR3 DNA is TGTGCCAGCAGTCCTCCCAGCTCCTACGAGCAGTACTTC.

This sequence joins TRBV27 and TRBJ2-1; 9 bases agree with TRBD2. CDR1 MNHEY and CDR2 SMNVEV come from the germline V gene (reference sequence). This CDR3 has 16 residues. The J segment lost 9 bases and the V segment lost 7 bases, leaving 16 bases of the junction unmatched. In DNA, the CDR3 is TGTGCCAGCACGTACATGCGCGGGAGGGCCAGGGGTGAGCAGTTCTTC. This encodes CASTYMRGRARGEQFF.

This clone was recorded a few times. This chain links TRBV5-4 with TRBJ2-1, with TRBD2 as a possible D gene (7 bases). Trimming took 6 bases from V and 4 from J, leaving 14 bases between them. Per the germline V gene, CDR1 is SGHNT and CDR2 is YYREEE (reference sequence). There are 14 residues in the CDR3. In DNA, the CDR3 is TGTGCCAGCATGCCGGGGGGCCGTTACAATGAGCAGTTCTTC. Protein product: CASMPGGRYNEQFF.

The CDR3 nucleotides are TGTGCCAGCAGCTTAAACACAGAATTTCAGCCCCAGCATTTT. Translated: CASSLNTEFQPQHF. The chain combines TRBV7-2 with TRBJ1-5; D gene ambiguous. The CDR3 totals 14 residues. The V end was cut by 2 bases, the J end by 6 bases, with 11 bases between. CDR1 and CDR2 (germline): SGHTA, FQGNSA. The complete variable domain, with remaining parts taken from reference TRBV7-2 and TRBJ1-5, reads GAGVSQSPSNKVTEKGKDVELRCDPISGHTALYWYRQSLGQGLEFLIYFQGNSAPDKSGLPSDRFSAERTGGSVSTLTIQRTQQEDSAVYLCASSLNTEFQPQHFGDGTRLSIL.

The J gene is TRBJ1-2, the V gene TRBV7-9; 7 bases fit TRBD1. The length of the CDR3 is 16 residues. Germline loops: CDR1 SEHNR, CDR2 FQNEAQ (reference sequence). Unmatched junction bases numbered 13, after V lost 6 bases and J lost 3 bases. The CDR3 here is CASSPSPGTAYYGYTF. CDR3 DNA sequence: TGTGCCAGCAGTCCATCCCCCGGGACAGCCTACTATGGCTACACCTTC.

Concerning this clone itself: Within the sample, other DNA sequences also encode this same CDR3. The chain combines TRBV6-6 with TRBJ1-4; 8 bases align to TRBD1. CDR1 is MNHNY and CDR2 is SVGAGI in the germline V gene (reference sequence). Trimming at V came to 7 bases and at J to 7 bases, leaving 8 bases not matched to a gene. This CDR3 has 14 amino acids. CDR3 amino acids: CASKEQGAREKLFF. CDR3 nucleotide sequence: TGTGCCAGCAAGGAGCAGGGGGCACGTGAAAAACTGTTTTTT.

The rearrangement joins TRBV7-3 to TRBJ2-1; 8 bases are a match to TRBD2. The CDR3 is 14 residues long. J gave up 6 bases and V 5 bases, and 6 bases lay outside the gene matches. Per germline, CDR1 SGHTA and CDR2 FQGTGA. The DNA of the CDR3 is TGTGCCAGCAGCCCGGGACTAGAGTTCAATGAGCAGTTCTTC. Its protein is CASSPGLEFNEQFF.

The chain recombines TRBV5-5 with TRBJ2-1; D remains unclear. The CDR3 contains 18 residues. V lost 3 bases, J lost 3 bases, and 22 bases lay in between. Germline V gene sequence: CDR1 SGHKS, CDR2 YYEKEE (reference sequence). CDR3 coding DNA: TGTGCCAGCAGCTCCCCCCAGACACCGACCTTTGGCTACAATGAGCAGTTCTTC. Protein: CASSSPQTPTFGYNEQFF.

The chain recombines TRBV30 with TRBJ1-1; a weak D match, TRBD1 (5 bases). This CDR3 comprises 13 residues. V lost 0 bases to trimming and J lost 5 bases, with 10 bases between them. Germline lookup yields CDR1 GTSNPN and CDR2 SVGIG (reference sequence). In DNA, the CDR3 is TGTGCCTGGAGTGTACTTCGGGGGACTGAAGCTTTCTTT. As protein: CAWSVLRGTEAFF.

This chain links TRBV7-8 with TRBJ1-2; a weak D match, TRBD1 (6 bases). The germline V gene has CDR1 SGHVS and CDR2 FQNEAQ. CDR3 length: 16 residues. V was cut by 2 bases and J by 0 bases, with 13 bases left in between. In DNA form, the CDR3 reads TGTGCCAGCAGCTTAACCTCCGGGACAACTAACTATGGCTACACCTTC. Its protein is CASSLTSGTTNYGYTF.

The chain links TRBV7-2 to TRBJ2-7; 7 bases align to TRBD2. Germline CDR1 and CDR2: SGHTA and FQGNSA. This CDR3 region has 15 residues. J lost 0 bases, V lost 1 base, and 3 bases had no gene match. The CDR3 DNA sequence: TGTGCCAGCAGCTTAGGAGCGGGGAGCTCCTACGAGCAGTACTTC. Translating gives CASSLGAGSSYEQYF. The entire variable domain, with the rest obtained from reference TRBV7-2 and TRBJ2-7, is as follows: GAGVSQSPSNKVTEKGKDVELRCDPISGHTALYWYRQSLGQGLEFLIYFQGNSAPDKSGLPSDRFSAERTGGSVSTLTIQRTQQEDSAVYLCASSLGAGSSYEQYFGPGTRLTVT.

The chain links TRBV5-6 to TRBJ2-7, with a possible D match to TRBD2 (5 bases). From germline, CDR1 is SGHDT and CDR2 YYEEEE. The length of the CDR3 is 15 residues. The ends were cut back, 1 base at V and 2 bases at J, with 13 bases in the middle. CDR3 sequence (DNA): TGTGCCAGCAGCTTGATCAGCGGAAGTGCCTACGAGCAGTACTTC. Encoded protein: CASSLISGSAYEQYF.